This paragraph reports one TCR beta chain. Its antigen remains unidentified. The source of the sample is a study of radiotherapy plus CTLA-4 blockade in lung cancer. Across the whole study: With approximately 30% of patients having disease control, objective responses were seen in 15% to 20%. Study-wide results and caveats: TCR clones of tumor origin grew in blood after radiotherapy plus ipilimumab.

The method was immunoSEQ multiplex PCR; TCRdb's version includes in-frame clones alone and lacks a portion of them. The sample carries 65,000 to 85,000 clones, approximately 76% recorded once. Chemo-refractory metastatic non-small-cell lung cancer patients were treated with focal radiation plus CTLA-4 blockade with ipilimumab. The V segment lost 6 bases and the J segment 2 bases; nucleotides outside the gene matches: 9. CDR1 SNHLY and CDR2 FYNNEI come from the germline V gene. CDR3 length equals 15 residues. The V call is TRBV2, the J call TRBJ2-7, with TRBD1 matching 8 bases. Sequences were derived from peripheral blood, sampled from a patient treated with radiotherapy plus ipilimumab. This TCR derives from a human donor with non-small cell lung cancer whose response to radiotherapy plus ipilimumab could not be evaluated. Some clones in this sample may be carry-over from other donors' samples. CDR3 loop: CASSLRQGWAYEQYF. As DNA, the CDR3 is TGTGCCAGCAGCTTAAGACAGGGGTGGGCCTACGAGCAGTACTTC.